This paragraph reports one T cell receptor (beta chain). Its target is not known. The data stem from a study of OX40 agonist ivuxolimab in advanced cancers. The overall study: Treatment received earlier with anti-PD-1, anti-PD-L1 or anti-CTLA-4 agents was allowed, and over 30% had some. General study points: In the 0.1 to 3.0 mg/kg range, CD4+ and CD8+ blood T cells had expanded clonally by week 6. Some nonresponders additionally presented with little normalized T-cell clonal expansion.

Between the trimmed V and J ends, which lost 1 base and 5 bases, there was a span of 9 bases. The CDR3 loop spans 14 amino acids. Germline values: CDR1 MNHEY, CDR2 SMNVEV (reference sequence). Profiled with immunoSEQ multiplex PCR; TCRdb holds only in-frame clones, not every one. This table has around 26,000 clones, over 75% appearing once. Excluded were patients having autoimmune disease history or systemic immunosuppression. The chain has TRBV27 and TRBJ2-1; D may be TRBD2 (6 bases). The sample consisted of CD4+ or CD8+ T cells sorted from blood, taken in a trial of the OX40 agonist ivuxolimab. The TCR was taken from an adult with an advanced solid tumor such as melanoma, head and neck, liver or kidney cancer. CDR3 sequence reads: CASSLYGGNNEQFF. The CDR3 region has the DNA TGTGCCAGCAGTTTATATGGGGGGAACAATGAGCAGTTCTTC.